This TCR beta chain originates from a study of blood T cell repertoires in COVID-19. Turning to the study itself: There were acute and convalescent COVID-19 samples, and they came from the United States, Italy and Spain.

Participants, about 18 to 90 years old, spanned 24 US areas. Assignment of participants to cohorts was predicated upon participant-reported clinical history. Sequenced by immunoSEQ multiplex PCR; TCRdb stores in-frame clones only, minus some. The table shows roughly 290,000 clones, with about 90% occurring only once. There are 15 residues in the CDR3. Trimming left V 6 bases short and J 6 bases short, with 21 bases between. The germline V gene encodes CDR1 SGHTA and CDR2 FQGNSA. The source of this sequence is a woman younger than 35 with acute COVID-19. This chain uses TRBV7-2 with TRBJ2-7, with no clear D. The specimen was PBMCs or T cells enriched from blood (not recorded which). The CDR3 loop reads CASSRGFDGVSEQYF. CDR3 nucleotides: TGTGCCAGCAGTCGAGGCTTCGACGGCGTGTCCGAGCAGTACTTC. The full variable domain, its missing parts supplied by reference TRBV7-2 and TRBJ2-7, is GAGVSQSPSNKVTEKGKDVELRCDPISGHTALYWYRQSLGQGLEFLIYFQGNSAPDKSGLPSDRFSAERTGGSVSTLTIQRTQQEDSAVYLCASSRGFDGVSEQYFGPGTRLTVT.